This passage covers 24 T cell receptor beta chains from one sample sequenced in a study of CD8+ T cells in alopecia areata. RNA was isolated and reverse transcribed to cDNA, the sequencing template. TCRdb's copy holds only in-frame clones and misses some; the assay was immunoSEQ multiplex PCR. Among some 190,000 clones listed, roughly 60% were seen once. Sample treatment: oral pan-JAK inhibitor, 5-10 mg twice daily. Here the sequenced sample was CD4+ T cells sorted from blood, taken at week 24, from a patient treated with tofacitinib. Source of these receptors: a human donor with alopecia areata.

J is TRBJ2-5 and V is TRBV5-1; D not certain. Germline CDR1 and CDR2: SGHRS and YFSETQ. V lost 5 bases, J lost 4 bases, and 9 bases lay in between. This CDR3 comprises 12 residues. CDR3 region: CASRRERETQYF. The CDR3 DNA is TGCGCCAGCAGGCGAGAAAGAGAGACCCAGTACTTC.

The chain combines TRBV7-6 with TRBJ2-3; D uncertain. V lost 2 bases, J lost 1 base, and 7 bases lay in between. The CDR3 spans 14 residues. The germline V gene has CDR1 SGHVS and CDR2 FNYEAQ. CDR3: CASSLYRGTDTQYF. CDR3 bases: TGTGCCAGCAGCTTATATAGGGGCACAGATACGCAGTATTTT.

This chain connects TRBV30 to TRBJ2-5; D is ambiguous. Trimming shortened V by 1 base and J by 1 base, and 7 bases separated the two germline ends. The germline gives CDR1 GTSNPN, CDR2 SVGIG (reference sequence). The length of the CDR3 is 13 residues. This CDR3 reads CAWSAQSQETQYF. CDR3 sequence (DNA): TGTGCCTGGAGTGCGCAGTCCCAAGAGACCCAGTACTTC.

V is TRBV9 and J is TRBJ2-5, with 7 bases that match TRBD2. Germline V gene sequence: CDR1 SGDLS, CDR2 YYNGEE. CDR3 size: 16 residues. With V trimmed by 0 bases and J by 1 base, 6 bases remained unmatched. The CDR3 is CASSVGGDYLQETQYF. In DNA form, the CDR3 reads TGTGCCAGCAGCGTAGGGGGGGACTACCTCCAAGAGACCCAGTACTTC.

This chain connects TRBV6-5 to TRBJ1-6; the D is unclear. V gave up 0 bases and J gave up 7 bases, with 7 bases separating them. CDR3 length: 14 residues. In germline, CDR1 is MNHEY, CDR2 SVGAGI. In DNA, the CDR3 is TGTGCCAGCAGTTACTCGCGGATAAATTCACCCCTCCACTTT. Amino acids: CASSYSRINSPLHF.

This clone was seen a few times. The V gene is TRBV7-2, the J gene TRBJ2-7, with 10 nucleotides matching TRBD2. The V gene end was trimmed by 7 bases and the J gene end by 7 bases; junction bases not matched to a gene: 10. Germline lookup yields CDR1 SGHTA and CDR2 FQGNSA. This CDR3 is 14 amino acids long. CDR3 DNA: TGTGCCAGCACCCTACTAGCGGGGAAGACGGAGCAGTACTTC. Translation: CASTLLAGKTEQYF.

The chain couples TRBV30 to TRBJ1-1; D perhaps matches TRBD1 (5 bases). With 4 bases removed from V and 7 bases from J, the gap between germline ends came to 25 bases. CDR1 GTSNPN and CDR2 SVGIG come from the germline V gene (reference sequence). This CDR3 comprises 16 residues. CDR3 coding DNA: TGTGCCTGGAAGTCTCCAACGGGGCAGGGAAGAGGTGAAGCTTTCTTT. Translating gives CAWKSPTGQGRGEAFF.

J is TRBJ2-4 and V is TRBV29-1; D gene unclear. The CDR3 has 18 residues. V shed 1 base and J shed 0 bases, with 19 bases lying between them. Germline V gene sequence: CDR1 SQVTM, CDR2 ANQGSEA. Here the CDR3 DNA reads TGCAGCGTTGAAGCCCTCCCGACTTCTAAACTAGCCAAAAACATTCAGTACTTC. Encoded protein: CSVEALPTSKLAKNIQYF.

This clone was picked up a small number of times. V usage is TRBV5-6 and J usage is TRBJ1-6; 10 nucleotides line up with TRBD1. The CDR3 runs 16 residues. V lost 0 bases to trimming and J lost 7 bases; unmatched junction nucleotides: 4. Germline-derived CDR1 and CDR2 are SGHDT and YYEEEE. As DNA, the CDR3 is TGTGCCAGCAGCTTGGCCGGGACAGGGGTGAATTCACCCCTCCACTTT. This translates into CASSLAGTGVNSPLHF.

The rearrangement links TRBV6-5 to TRBJ1-1, with TRBD1 matching 7 bases. The V and J ends lost 5 bases and 7 bases, in that order; junction bases with no gene match: 1. Germline CDR1 and CDR2: MNHEY and SVGAGI. The CDR3 spans 11 residues. The CDR3 region is CASSQGVEAFF. The CDR3 DNA is TGTGCCAGCAGTCAGGGGGTTGAAGCTTTCTTT.

The DNA for the CDR3 is TGCGCCAGCACTCGGGACCTAGGACCTGGGGCCAACGTCCTGACTTTC. Translated: CASTRDLGPGANVLTF. This rearrangement joins TRBV10-2 to TRBJ2-6; D possibly matches TRBD1 or TRBD2 (5 bases each). The germline V gene has CDR1 WSHSY and CDR2 SAAADI. This CDR3 contains 16 residues. Between the trimmed V and J ends, which lost 7 bases and 2 bases, there was a span of 15 bases.

This rearrangement joins TRBV30 to TRBJ1-6; D gene ambiguous. Germline loops: CDR1 GTSNPN, CDR2 SVGIG (reference sequence). The V gene lost 0 bases and the J gene lost 0 bases, with 9 bases spanning the gap. The CDR3 spans 16 residues. The CDR3 reads CAWSVSSSSYNSPLHF. As DNA, the CDR3 is TGTGCCTGGAGTGTCTCCTCTTCCTCCTATAATTCACCCCTCCACTTT.

The V gene is TRBV5-4, the J gene TRBJ1-1; possibly TRBD1 for D (6 bases). Looked up from germline, CDR1 is SGHNT and CDR2 is YYREEE (reference sequence). V lost 4 bases and J 2 bases, leaving 15 bases between the germline ends. The CDR3 is made up of 15 amino acids. CDR3 nucleotides: TGTGCCAGCAGCGGGGGCGGGGGACTAAACACTGAAGCTTTCTTT. This gives the protein CASSGGGGLNTEAFF.

The V gene is TRBV20-1, the J gene TRBJ1-4; no clear D. The CDR3 totals 11 residues. V lost 3 bases to trimming and J lost 7 bases, with 6 bases between them. Looked up from germline, CDR1 is DFQATT and CDR2 is SNEGSKA (reference sequence). CDR3 nucleotide sequence: TGCAGTGCTAGCGGCGGTGAAAAACTGTTTTTT. Amino acid sequence: CSASGGEKLFF.

The rearrangement joins TRBV2 to TRBJ2-1; D gene unclear. CDR1 is SNHLY, CDR2 FYNNEI, per germline. The CDR3 extends over 13 amino acids. Between the trimmed V and J ends, which lost 6 bases and 5 bases, there was a span of 11 bases. The CDR3 sequence: CASSPISDNEQFF. The CDR3 DNA sequence: TGTGCCAGCAGCCCCATCAGCGACAATGAGCAGTTCTTC.

CDR3 sequence reads: CASSSGTGLYEQYF. The CDR3 DNA sequence: TGTGCCAGCAGTTCCGGGACAGGTCTCTACGAGCAGTACTTC. This chain links TRBV6-5 with TRBJ2-7, with 8 nucleotides matching TRBD1. Per the germline V gene, CDR1 is MNHEY and CDR2 is SVGAGI. This CDR3 comprises 14 residues. V was clipped by 4 bases and J by 3 bases; unmatched bases: 5.

The chain has TRBV29-1 and TRBJ1-2; 8 bases are a match to TRBD1. The CDR3 is 11 residues long. Looked up from germline, CDR1 is SQVTM and CDR2 is ANQGSEA. Trimming removed 7 bases from V and 8 bases from J; junction bases left unmatched: 6. DNA for the CDR3: TGCAGCGCTCAGGGGGCGCGAGGCTACACCTTC. This codes for CSAQGARGYTF. Full variable domain (rest looked up from reference TRBV29-1 and TRBJ1-2): SAVISQKPSRDICQRGTSLTIQCQVDSQVTMMFWYRQQPGQSLTLIATANQGSEATYESGFVIDKFPISRPNLTFSTLTVSNMSPEDSSIYLCSAQGARGYTFGSGTRLTVV.

A word on this clone: In the same sample, other DNA sequences code for this CDR3. The chain couples TRBV5-1 to TRBJ2-7; D may be TRBD1 or TRBD2 (5 bases each). Germline assignment: CDR1 SGHRS and CDR2 YFSETQ. V was shortened by 0 bases and J by 0 bases, with 10 bases between the two germline ends. The CDR3 is 15 amino acids. The CDR3 coding sequence is TGCGCCAGCAGCTTGGCGGCAGGGAGCTCCTACGAGCAGTACTTC. It encodes CASSLAAGSSYEQYF.

The chain links TRBV5-1 to TRBJ1-6, with D maybe TRBD1 (5 bases). Germline loops: CDR1 SGHRS, CDR2 YFSETQ. Trimming cost V 1 base and J 7 bases, with 15 bases left between them. CDR3 size: 16 residues. CDR3 residues: CASSLTSQGLNSPLHF. Written as DNA, the CDR3 is TGCGCCAGCAGCTTGACCTCGCAGGGCTTAAATTCACCCCTCCACTTT.

This clone showed up just a few times. The rearrangement uses TRBV11-2 and TRBJ2-3; D gene ambiguous. CDR1 is SGHAT, CDR2 FQNNGV, per germline. Trimming took 1 base from V and 7 from J, leaving 6 bases between them. The CDR3 has 12 residues. The chain's CDR3 is CASSLARNTQYF. Here the CDR3 DNA reads TGTGCCAGCAGCTTAGCGAGGAATACGCAGTATTTT.

The V and J genes are TRBV13 and TRBJ1-1; D is perhaps TRBD1 (6 bases). The CDR3 consists of 14 residues. V dropped 8 bases and J dropped 0 bases, with 13 bases sitting between them. Germline V gene sequence: CDR1 PRHDT, CDR2 FYEKMQ (reference sequence). The CDR3 sequence: CASSLGGVNTEAFF. CDR3 in DNA: TGTGCCAGCTCTCTAGGGGGGGTGAACACTGAAGCTTTCTTT.

This chain connects TRBV5-1 to TRBJ2-7; TRBD1 might be the D (6 bases). Trimming pared 3 bases from V and 7 bases from J, leaving 20 bases between. This CDR3 contains 15 residues. Germline V gives CDR1 SGHRS, CDR2 YFSETQ. The CDR3 here is CASSSAGTPRREQYF. The CDR3 nucleotides are TGCGCCAGCAGCTCCGCCGGGACACCTCGACGAGAGCAGTACTTC.

This chain uses TRBV11-2 with TRBJ2-6; D remains unclear. The CDR3 is 16 amino acids. The germline CDR1 and CDR2 sequences are SGHAT and FQNNGV. Trimming took 1 base from V and 0 from J, leaving 7 bases between them. The CDR3 loop reads CASSLATPSGANVLTF. In DNA form, the CDR3 reads TGTGCCAGCAGCTTAGCGACCCCCTCTGGGGCCAACGTCCTGACTTTC.

The chain combines TRBV29-1 with TRBJ2-5, with TRBD1 matching over 9 bases. Losses at the gene ends were 7 bases for V and 1 base for J; bases not matched to a gene: 10. Germline V gives CDR1 SQVTM, CDR2 ANQGSEA. This CDR3 spans 15 amino acids. CDR3 residues: CSAMGQGGFQETQYF. CDR3 sequence (DNA): TGCAGCGCGATGGGACAGGGTGGCTTCCAAGAGACCCAGTACTTC.